The 17 T cell receptor beta chains listed next were all sequenced from one sample in a study of shared clonotypes between healthy human individuals. The table came from immunoSEQ multiplex PCR; TCRdb's copy has only in-frame clones and leaves some out. This sample has about 2.3 million clones, with approximately 93% found just once. The source material was naive CD4+ T cells from PBMCs. Subset meaning: CD45RA+ positively selected. The receptor source for this set is a young man in good health. Some clones in this sample may be carry-over from other donors' samples.

In nucleotides, the CDR3 is TGTGCCAGTAAGGACCTAGCGGGAGTCAATGAGCAGTTCTTC. Its translation: CASKDLAGVNEQFF. The chain carries TRBV19 and TRBJ2-1, with TRBD2 matching 10 bases. The CDR3 covers 14 residues. The germline gives CDR1 LNHDA, CDR2 SQIVND (reference sequence). V dropped 7 bases and J dropped 6; count of bases not matched to a gene: 6.

The chain is built from TRBV5-1 and TRBJ1-1; tentatively, D is TRBD1 (6 bases). The CDR3 covers 15 residues. Germline loops: CDR1 SGHRS, CDR2 YFSETQ. The V end was cut by 3 bases, the J end by 4 bases, with 16 bases between. The CDR3 loop reads CASSSHGGRVTEAFF. The CDR3 region has the DNA TGCGCCAGCAGCTCCCACGGGGGGCGGGTCACTGAAGCTTTCTTT.

CDR3 protein: CASSLDRVSETQYF. The CDR3 bases are TGTGCCAGCAGCTTAGATCGAGTTTCGGAGACCCAGTACTTC. The J gene is TRBJ2-5, the V gene TRBV11-2, with D uncertain. There are 14 residues in the CDR3. The germline CDR1 and CDR2 sequences are SGHAT and FQNNGV. V lost 0 bases and J 5 bases, leaving 10 bases between the germline ends.

The chain has TRBV7-2 and TRBJ2-3; the D is unclear. CDR3 length: 15 residues. Trimming shortened V by 2 bases and J by 1 base, and 10 bases separated the two germline ends. The germline V gene encodes CDR1 SGHTA and CDR2 FQGNSA. The CDR3 coding sequence is TGTGCCAGCAGCTTAAATTCAAGGGGCACAGATACGCAGTATTTT. This translates into CASSLNSRGTDTQYF.

The V call is TRBV4-1, the J call TRBJ1-2, with TRBD1 matching over 8 bases. The germline V gene has CDR1 MGHRA and CDR2 YSYEKL. V was clipped by 4 bases and J by 11 bases; unmatched bases: 6. The CDR3 contains 12 residues. The CDR3 DNA follows: TGCGCCAGCAGCCCCCGGACAGGGAGGTACACCTTC. Protein sequence: CASSPRTGRYTF.

The chain carries TRBV18 and TRBJ1-1; D is unresolved. The CDR3 runs 12 residues. Germline-derived CDR1 and CDR2 are KGHSH and LQKENI. V lost 5 bases and J lost 5, with 9 bases in between. DNA of the CDR3: TGTGCCAGCTCAAGCAGATTGACTGAAGCTTTCTTT. Protein product: CASSSRLTEAFF.

The rearrangement joins TRBV5-1 to TRBJ1-1, with 9 positions matching TRBD1. The ends lost 0 bases at V and 10 bases at J; junction bases unmatched: 7. The CDR3 totals 14 residues. Germline V gene lookup returns CDR1 SGHRS and CDR2 YFSETQ. CDR3 DNA: TGCGCCAGCAGCTTGGATGGCGTGGACAGGGGAGCTTTCTTT. Residues: CASSLDGVDRGAFF.

The rearrangement joins TRBV4-1 to TRBJ2-7; 8 nucleotides line up with TRBD1. The ends lost 3 bases at V and 7 bases at J; junction bases unmatched: 11. CDR3 size: 15 residues. The V gene's germline CDR1 is MGHRA and CDR2 YSYEKL. This CDR3 is CASSQGRTGPGEQYF. The CDR3 DNA is TGCGCCAGCAGCCAGGGTCGGACAGGGCCTGGAGAGCAGTACTTC.

The rearrangement uses TRBV15 and TRBJ2-7, with D maybe TRBD1 (5 bases). This CDR3 spans 13 amino acids. The germline V and J ends were trimmed by 9 bases and 2 bases, with 14 bases remaining between them. CDR1 and CDR2 (germline): LNHNV, YYDKDF (reference sequence). DNA of the CDR3: TGTGCCACGGGAAAGGGGCTCACCTACGAGCAGTACTTC. It yields the protein CATGKGLTYEQYF.

V usage is TRBV5-1 and J usage is TRBJ2-2, with 11 bases identical to TRBD2. The V segment lost 5 bases and the J segment 5 bases; nucleotides outside the gene matches: 2. The CDR3 is 14 residues long. The germline V gene has CDR1 SGHRS and CDR2 YFSETQ. The CDR3 sequence: CASRTSGITGELFF. In DNA, the CDR3 is TGCGCCAGCAGGACTAGCGGGATTACCGGGGAGCTGTTTTTT.

This CDR3 reads CAWSHGYANTGELFF. In DNA form, the CDR3 reads TGTGCCTGGAGTCACGGTTACGCGAACACCGGGGAGCTGTTTTTT. This chain joins TRBV30 and TRBJ2-2; D unresolved. Germline-derived CDR1 and CDR2 are GTSNPN and SVGIG (reference sequence). The CDR3 totals 15 residues. V was shortened by 2 bases and J by 0 bases, with 10 bases between the two germline ends.

CDR3 in DNA: TGCGCCAGCAGCTTGGCCCAGGGACAGGGGGTAGAGACCCAGTACTTC. It specifies CASSLAQGQGVETQYF. The V call is TRBV5-1, the J call TRBJ2-5, with TRBD1 matching over 11 bases. The CDR3 has 16 amino acids. V lost 0 bases, J lost 4 bases, and 5 bases stayed unmatched. Germline V lookup: CDR1 SGHRS, CDR2 YFSETQ.

The chain has TRBV6-4 and TRBJ1-1; unclear D gene. The CDR3 totals 15 residues. V lost 3 bases to trimming and J lost 1 base, with 12 bases between them. The germline V gene encodes CDR1 MRHNA and CDR2 SNTAGT. The CDR3 nucleotides read TGTGCCAGCAGTGATGGGATGATGCCGAACACTGAAGCTTTCTTT. It is translated as CASSDGMMPNTEAFF.

Comments on this clone: Other DNA sequences of this sample code for an identical CDR3. The chain has TRBV5-1 and TRBJ1-1, with 10 bases that match TRBD1. This CDR3 region has 13 residues. The germline V gene encodes CDR1 SGHRS and CDR2 YFSETQ. After removal of 4 bases from V and 8 bases from J, the junction contained 5 bases not matched to a gene. The CDR3: CASSPGTGAEAFF. The CDR3 DNA follows: TGCGCCAGCAGCCCTGGGACAGGGGCCGAAGCTTTCTTT. Based on the CDR3 plus reference TRBV5-1 and TRBJ1-1, the full variable domain is KAGVTQTPRYLIKTRGQQVTLSCSPISGHRSVSWYQQTPGQGLQFLFEYFSETQRNKGNFPGRFSGRQFSNSRSEMNVSTLELGDSALYLCASSPGTGAEAFFGQGTRLTVV.

DNA for the CDR3: TGCGCCAGCAGCTTGGCAGGGCAGCACTACGGCAATGAGCAGTTCTTC. Translation: CASSLAGQHYGNEQFF. The chain has TRBV5-1 and TRBJ2-1; TRBD1 might be the D (5 bases). The CDR3 consists of 16 residues. CDR1 is SGHRS, CDR2 YFSETQ, per germline. V was pared by 0 bases and J by 6 bases, with 16 bases between.

V is TRBV28 and J is TRBJ2-3; 7 bases line up with TRBD2. CDR3 size: 15 residues. Germline loops: CDR1 MDHEN, CDR2 SYDVKM. The V and J ends lost 1 base and 5 bases, in that order; junction bases with no gene match: 6. For the CDR3, the DNA is TGTGCCAGCAGTTTATTAAGCGGGATCAGAGATACGCAGTATTTT. This gives the protein CASSLLSGIRDTQYF.

The V and J genes are TRBV29-1 and TRBJ2-7, with 9 bases lining up with TRBD2. Germline V gives CDR1 SQVTM, CDR2 ANQGSEA. The length of the CDR3 is 13 residues. The V gene end was trimmed by 7 bases and the J gene end by 6 bases; junction bases not matched to a gene: 10. As DNA, the CDR3 is TGCAGCGCGCGGCGGGGGGGTGAGTCCGAGCAGTACTTC. It yields the protein CSARRGGESEQYF.